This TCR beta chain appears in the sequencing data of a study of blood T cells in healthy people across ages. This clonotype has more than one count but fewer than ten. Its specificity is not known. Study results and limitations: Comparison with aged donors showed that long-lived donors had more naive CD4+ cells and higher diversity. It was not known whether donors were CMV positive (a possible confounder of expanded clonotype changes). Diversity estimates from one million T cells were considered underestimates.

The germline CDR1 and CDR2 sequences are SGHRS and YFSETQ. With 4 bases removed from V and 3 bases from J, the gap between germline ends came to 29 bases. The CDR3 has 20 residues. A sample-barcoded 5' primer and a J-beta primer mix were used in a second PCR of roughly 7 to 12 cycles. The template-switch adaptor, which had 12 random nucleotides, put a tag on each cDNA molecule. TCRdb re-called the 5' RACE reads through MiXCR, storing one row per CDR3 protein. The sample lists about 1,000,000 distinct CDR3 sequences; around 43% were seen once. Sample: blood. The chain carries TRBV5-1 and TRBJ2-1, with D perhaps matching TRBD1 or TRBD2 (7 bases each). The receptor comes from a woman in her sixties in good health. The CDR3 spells CASSTRTGLGAGTNYNEQFF. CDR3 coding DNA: TGCGCCAGCAGCACCCGGACAGGTCTGGGGGCCGGGACTAACTACAATGAGCAGTTCTTC.